The 5 T cell receptor beta chains below all came from one sample that was sequenced in a study of tumor and adjacent non-tumor tissue in lung cancer. The library came from three nested PCR rounds adapted from ARM-PCR protocols. One entry per CDR3 protein results from TCRdb running MiXCR on the multiplex PCR reads. The data contain 200,000 or so distinct CDR3 sequences, 71% of them singletons. This sample's RNA came from whole unsorted tissue. Input material: lung tumor tissue. These receptor sequences come from a man aged 55 to 69 with non-small cell lung cancer.

This clonotype was counted between two and nine times. The V and J genes are TRBV6-5 and TRBJ2-3, with no clear D. V was clipped by 3 bases and J by 10 bases, with 20 bases between them. The length of the CDR3 is 15 residues. CDR1 is MNHEY and CDR2 is SVGAGI in the germline V gene. CDR3 in DNA: TGTGCCAGCAGTTATGGTTTGGACCGAGGCCGGTCGCAGTATTTT. This sequence encodes CASSYGLDRGRSQYF.

Regarding this clonotype: With a much larger clone just one base away, this may be a read error. V usage is TRBV30 and J usage is TRBJ2-7; D unclear. The CDR3 contains 13 residues. Per the germline V gene, CDR1 is GTSNPN and CDR2 is SVGIG (reference sequence). Trimming removed 4 bases from V and 5 bases from J, with 15 bases in between. CDR3 DNA: TGTGCCTGGAACCAAGGATCCAACAACGAGCAGTACTTC. Translating gives CAWNQGSNNEQYF.

A single count supports this clonotype. This could be a read error, since a much larger clone is one nucleotide away. The V and J genes are TRBV20-1 and TRBJ1-4; tentative D call: TRBD1 (6 bases). Germline V lookup: CDR1 DFQATT, CDR2 SNEGSKA (reference sequence). The CDR3 spans 17 residues. Trimming removed 1 base at V and 7 bases at J, with 22 bases between. As DNA, the CDR3 is TGCAGTGCTAGAGGGCGGGATTGGGGGCAGTTGGGTGAAAAACTGTTTTTT. Translating gives CSARGRDWGQLGEKLFF.

About this clonotype itself: One base away lies a much larger clone, so this may be a sequencing read error. This chain joins TRBV5-5 and TRBJ2-1; D may be TRBD2 (6 bases). V lost 4 bases to trimming and J lost 7 bases, with 18 bases between them. The V gene's germline CDR1 is SGHKS and CDR2 YYEKEE (reference sequence). This CDR3 contains 15 residues. CDR3 nucleotides: TGTGCCAGCAGCACTGTGGGAGGAGTTCGGAATGAGCAGTTCTTC. The encoded protein is CASSTVGGVRNEQFF.

In the case of this clonotype: A read error may produce the germline difference seen at one junction end. V is TRBV5-4 and J is TRBJ2-3, with D tentatively TRBD1 or TRBD2 (6 bases each). Germline V gene data show CDR1 as SGHNT and CDR2 as YYREEE (reference sequence). The CDR3 has 13 residues. The CDR3 reads CASTWGDTDMQYF. The CDR3 nucleotides read TGTGCCAGCACCTGGGGGGACACAGATATGCAGTATTTT. Together with reference TRBV5-4 and TRBJ2-3, the CDR3 gives the full variable domain: ETGVTQSPTHLIKTRGQQVTLRCSSQSGHNTVSWYQQALGQGPQFIFQYYREEENGRGNFPPRFSGLQFPNYSSELNVNALELDDSALYLCASTWGDTDMQYFGPGTRLTVL.